The T cell receptor (beta chain) under discussion was sequenced for a study of blood T cell repertoires in COVID-19. In the original processing: Estimates of nucleated cell counts were drawn from the amplification of reference gene primers. This table comes from immunoSEQ multiplex PCR, and its TCRdb copy is limited to in-frame clones, with some not included. V and J calls and clone size come straight from that table; D and trimming were deduced from the DNA. The data contain 80,000 or so clones, roughly 79% of them singletons. Germline V gene lookup returns CDR1 SGHDN and CDR2 FVKESK. J lost 5 bases, V lost 4 bases, and 0 bases had no gene match. The CDR3 is 13 residues long.

The V gene is TRBV14, the J gene TRBJ2-5; 11 bases are shared with TRBD2. The receptor was derived from a man older than 75 with acute or convalescent COVID-19. The sample was peripheral blood. The CDR3 region has the DNA TGTGCCAGCAGCCGACTAGCGGGGGAGACCCAGTACTTC. This translates into CASSRLAGETQYF.